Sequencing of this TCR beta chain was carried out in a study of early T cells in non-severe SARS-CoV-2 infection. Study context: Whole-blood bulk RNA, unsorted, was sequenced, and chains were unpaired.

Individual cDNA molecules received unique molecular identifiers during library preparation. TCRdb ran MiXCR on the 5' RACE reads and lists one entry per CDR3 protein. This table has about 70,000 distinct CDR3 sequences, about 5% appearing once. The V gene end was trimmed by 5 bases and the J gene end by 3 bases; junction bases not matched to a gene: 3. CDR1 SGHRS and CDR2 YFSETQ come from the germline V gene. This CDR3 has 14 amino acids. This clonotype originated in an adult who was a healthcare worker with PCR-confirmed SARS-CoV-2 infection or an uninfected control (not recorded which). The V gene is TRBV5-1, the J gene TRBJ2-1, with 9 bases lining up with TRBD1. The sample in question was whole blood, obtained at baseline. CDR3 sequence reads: CASRGTGLYNEQFF. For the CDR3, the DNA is TGCGCCAGCAGGGGGACAGGGCTCTACAATGAGCAGTTCTTC. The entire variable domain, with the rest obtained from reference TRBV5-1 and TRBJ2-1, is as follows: KAGVTQTPRYLIKTRGQQVTLSCSPISGHRSVSWYQQTPGQGLQFLFEYFSETQRNKGNFPGRFSGRQFSNSRSEMNVSTLELGDSALYLCASRGTGLYNEQFFGPGTRLTVL.